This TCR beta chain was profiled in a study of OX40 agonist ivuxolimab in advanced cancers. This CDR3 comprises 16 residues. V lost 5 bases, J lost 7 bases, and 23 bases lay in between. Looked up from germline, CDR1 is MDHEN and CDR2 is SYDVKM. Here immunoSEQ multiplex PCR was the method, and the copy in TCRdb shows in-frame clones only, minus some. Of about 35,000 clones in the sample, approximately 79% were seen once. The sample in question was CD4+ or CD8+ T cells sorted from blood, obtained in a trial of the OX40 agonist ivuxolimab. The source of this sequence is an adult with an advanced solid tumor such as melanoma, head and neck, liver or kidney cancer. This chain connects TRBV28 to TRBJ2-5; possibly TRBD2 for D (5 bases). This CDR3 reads CASSPSGKGGLRTQYF. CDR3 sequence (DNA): TGTGCCAGCAGTCCCTCGGGGAAGGGCGGTTTACGGACCCAGTACTTC.